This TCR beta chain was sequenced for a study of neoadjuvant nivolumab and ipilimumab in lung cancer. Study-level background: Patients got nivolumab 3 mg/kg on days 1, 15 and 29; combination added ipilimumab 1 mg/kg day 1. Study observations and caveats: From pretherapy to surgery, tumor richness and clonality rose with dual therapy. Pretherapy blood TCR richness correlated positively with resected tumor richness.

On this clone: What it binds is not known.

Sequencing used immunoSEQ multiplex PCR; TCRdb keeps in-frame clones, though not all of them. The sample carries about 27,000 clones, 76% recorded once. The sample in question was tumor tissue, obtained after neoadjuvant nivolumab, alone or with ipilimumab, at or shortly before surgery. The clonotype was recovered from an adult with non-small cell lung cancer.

CDR3 sequence (DNA): TGCGCCAGCAGCTTGGTCGGGGGAAGTGGACTGTTTTTT. Its translation: CASSLVGGSGLFF. The chain couples TRBV5-1 to TRBJ1-4, with D tentatively TRBD1 (5 bases). The V end lost 0 bases, the J end lost 13 bases, and 13 bases lay between the germline ends. This CDR3 contains 13 residues. Germline V CDR1 and CDR2: SGHRS, YFSETQ.